A single sample gave rise to the 10 T cell receptor beta chains below, sequenced in a study of blood T cell repertoires in COVID-19. Using immunoSEQ multiplex PCR, the repertoire was profiled, and TCRdb retains in-frame clones only, with some absent. The sample records about 160,000 clones, about 74% being singletons. The source material was peripheral blood. The receptors were sampled from a man between 60 and 75 years old with acute or convalescent COVID-19.

This clone is a singleton in its sample. This chain links TRBV6-4 with TRBJ2-3; 12 nucleotides match TRBD2. Germline V gene sequence: CDR1 MRHNA, CDR2 SNTAGT. V dropped 0 bases and J dropped 1; count of bases not matched to a gene: 2. The CDR3 is 17 amino acids. The chain's CDR3 is CASSDSLAGGRTDTQYF. In DNA, the CDR3 is TGTGCCAGCAGTGACTCTCTAGCGGGGGGGCGCACAGATACGCAGTATTTT.

The chain joins TRBV11-2 to TRBJ2-1; 11 bases are a match to TRBD2. Trimming at V came to 2 bases and at J to 0 bases, leaving 3 bases not matched to a gene. Germline CDR1 reads SGHAT; CDR2 reads FQNNGV. The CDR3 is made up of 17 amino acids. The CDR3 bases are TGTGCCAGCAGCTTACTAGCGGGGGGTGCCTCCTACAATGAGCAGTTCTTC. This encodes CASSLLAGGASYNEQFF.

The V and J genes are TRBV5-1 and TRBJ1-2; 8 bases are shared with TRBD1. The CDR3 is made up of 16 amino acids. The germline gives CDR1 SGHRS, CDR2 YFSETQ. Trimming took 4 bases from V and 4 from J; bases not matched to a gene: 12. The CDR3: CASSVGPRQGSYGYTF. CDR3 sequence (DNA): TGCGCCAGCAGCGTTGGCCCTCGACAGGGGTCCTATGGCTACACCTTC. Supplemented by reference TRBV5-1 and TRBJ1-2, the full variable domain reads KAGVTQTPRYLIKTRGQQVTLSCSPISGHRSVSWYQQTPGQGLQFLFEYFSETQRNKGNFPGRFSGRQFSNSRSEMNVSTLELGDSALYLCASSVGPRQGSYGYTFGSGTRLTVV.

A single count supports this clone. V and J are TRBV7-2 and TRBJ2-7; 10 nucleotides match TRBD2. The CDR3 covers 17 residues. Germline V lookup: CDR1 SGHTA, CDR2 FQGNSA. V lost 0 bases, J lost 3 bases, and 8 bases stayed unmatched. CDR3 residues: CASSLARVSGGNYEQYF. DNA for the CDR3: TGTGCCAGCAGCTTAGCGCGGGTTAGCGGGGGGAACTACGAGCAGTACTTC.

This clone was seen only once. This chain links TRBV29-1 with TRBJ1-4; D may be TRBD1 (6 bases). The V gene lost 3 bases and the J gene lost 6 bases, with 14 bases spanning the gap. The CDR3 extends over 14 amino acids. Per germline, CDR1 SQVTM and CDR2 ANQGSEA. The CDR3 bases are TGCAGCGTTGACAGGGGCGAGGGATATGAAAAACTGTTTTTT. Its protein product is CSVDRGEGYEKLFF. Together with reference TRBV29-1 and TRBJ1-4, the CDR3 gives the full variable domain: SAVISQKPSRDICQRGTSLTIQCQVDSQVTMMFWYRQQPGQSLTLIATANQGSEATYESGFVIDKFPISRPNLTFSTLTVSNMSPEDSSIYLCSVDRGEGYEKLFFGSGTQLSVL.

The chain joins TRBV4-3 to TRBJ2-1; TRBD2 matches 8 bases. This CDR3 has 14 amino acids. Per germline, CDR1 LGHNA and CDR2 YSLEER. The V and J ends lost 9 bases and 1 base, in that order; junction bases with no gene match: 5. DNA of the CDR3: TGCGCCAGTAACGGGGGGGCATCCTACAATGAGCAGTTCTTC. Translation gives CASNGGASYNEQFF.

The rearrangement joins TRBV25-1 to TRBJ1-4; 7 bases fit TRBD1. The V gene end was trimmed by 0 bases and the J gene end by 4 bases; junction bases not matched to a gene: 5. CDR1 is MGHDK and CDR2 is SYGVNS in the germline V gene. This CDR3 is built from 16 residues. CDR3 coding DNA: TGTGCCAGCAGTGAATATATAGGGGGCATTAATGAAAAACTGTTTTTT. Translated: CASSEYIGGINEKLFF.

This rearrangement joins TRBV2 to TRBJ2-2; TRBD1 matches 10 bases. Trimming took 10 bases from V and 2 from J; bases not matched to a gene: 4. Germline loops: CDR1 SNHLY, CDR2 FYNNEI. This CDR3 contains 14 residues. CDR3 loop: CATGTGDNTGELFF. Here the CDR3 DNA reads TGTGCCACGGGGACAGGGGATAACACCGGGGAGCTGTTTTTT.

V is TRBV2 and J is TRBJ2-1, with 12 bases fitting TRBD2. Germline trimming cut 10 bases from V and 0 bases from J; bases unmatched to any gene: 10. The CDR3 runs 17 residues. From germline, CDR1 is SNHLY and CDR2 FYNNEI. CDR3 in amino acids: CATDLAGGASSYNEQFF. CDR3 coding DNA: TGTGCCACCGATCTAGCGGGGGGGGCAAGCTCCTACAATGAGCAGTTCTTC.

The chain combines TRBV5-1 with TRBJ2-7, with 8 bases identical to TRBD1. The germline CDR1 and CDR2 sequences are SGHRS and YFSETQ. This CDR3 region has 14 residues. V was pared by 2 bases and J by 7 bases, with 8 bases of the junction left unmatched. CDR3 residues: CASSLGQGGREQYF. CDR3 DNA sequence: TGCGCCAGCAGCTTAGGACAGGGCGGGCGGGAGCAGTACTTC. The entire variable domain, with the rest obtained from reference TRBV5-1 and TRBJ2-7, is as follows: KAGVTQTPRYLIKTRGQQVTLSCSPISGHRSVSWYQQTPGQGLQFLFEYFSETQRNKGNFPGRFSGRQFSNSRSEMNVSTLELGDSALYLCASSLGQGGREQYFGPGTRLTVT.